The 4 T cell receptor beta chains below all came from one sample that was sequenced in a study of OX40 agonist ivuxolimab in advanced cancers. Sequencing used immunoSEQ multiplex PCR; TCRdb keeps in-frame clones, though not all of them. The repertoire holds roughly 56,000 clones, with 84% as singletons. The sequencing used CD4+ or CD8+ T cells sorted from blood, collected in a trial of the OX40 agonist ivuxolimab. These receptors were taken from an adult with an advanced solid tumor such as melanoma, head and neck, liver or kidney cancer.

The genes are TRBV5-4 and TRBJ2-7, with 10 bases aligning to TRBD2. The CDR3 is 17 amino acids. Germline CDR1 SGHNT, CDR2 YYREEE (reference sequence). After removal of 0 bases from V and 5 bases from J, the junction contained 11 bases not matched to a gene. CDR3 bases: TGTGCCAGCAGCTTGGCCGGGGCTAGCGGGAGTCGGCACGAGCAGTACTTC. It yields the protein CASSLAGASGSRHEQYF.

Here the CDR3 reads CASSPRTYEQYF. The CDR3 nucleotides are TGCGCCAGCAGCCCAAGGACCTACGAGCAGTACTTC. This chain uses TRBV5-1 with TRBJ2-7, with unresolved D. The CDR3 length is 12 residues. Germline V lookup: CDR1 SGHRS, CDR2 YFSETQ. V lost 4 bases to trimming and J lost 2 bases, with 7 bases between them.

The V gene is TRBV28, the J gene TRBJ2-2; tentatively, D is TRBD2 (7 bases). This CDR3 region has 16 residues. V lost 3 bases, J lost 0 bases, and 11 bases lay in between. Germline values: CDR1 MDHEN, CDR2 SYDVKM. CDR3 sequence: CASSLWGGANTGELFF. CDR3 coding DNA: TGTGCCAGCAGTTTGTGGGGGGGCGCGAACACCGGGGAGCTGTTTTTT.

This clone was seen once. V and J are TRBV11-2 and TRBJ1-2, with TRBD1 matching over 10 bases. Germline CDR1 SGHAT, CDR2 FQNNGV. V dropped 2 bases and J dropped 5; count of bases not matched to a gene: 14. This CDR3 spans 18 amino acids. CDR3 in amino acids: CASSLRGGDRGLVYGYTF. As DNA, the CDR3 is TGTGCCAGCAGCTTAAGAGGAGGGGACAGGGGTTTGGTGTATGGCTACACCTTC.